The 17 T cell receptor beta chains given below trace back to one sample, sequenced in a study of shared clonotypes between healthy human individuals. Only CD45RO-negative cells positively selected for CCR7 counted as naive CD8 cells, so terminally differentiated effector memory CD45RA+ cells were excluded. Sequencing used immunoSEQ multiplex PCR; TCRdb keeps in-frame clones, though not all of them. In the table there are around 2,100,000 clones, about 95% of which are singletons. What was sequenced was naive CD8+ T cells sorted from blood. The origin of the receptors is a man aged 18 to 29 in good health.

V gene TRBV6-5 combines with J gene TRBJ2-2; weak D call: TRBD1 (6 bases). This CDR3 region has 15 residues. Trimming removed 2 bases at V and 5 bases at J, with 12 bases between. Germline values: CDR1 MNHEY, CDR2 SVGAGI. The CDR3 DNA follows: TGTGCCAGCAGTTACCCAGGGGATGGGACCGGGGAGCTGTTTTTT. Translating it yields CASSYPGDGTGELFF.

CDR3 sequence: CASSSSGSLSDTQYF. DNA of the CDR3: TGTGCCAGCAGCTCTAGCGGGAGTTTGTCAGATACGCAGTATTTT. The rearrangement links TRBV13 to TRBJ2-3; 10 bases fit TRBD2. The germline V gene encodes CDR1 PRHDT and CDR2 FYEKMQ (reference sequence). V lost 4 bases and J lost 4; bases outside the gene matches: 5. This CDR3 has 15 residues.

The chain links TRBV7-9 to TRBJ2-5; 9 bases map to TRBD2. The CDR3 is 19 amino acids. With 5 bases clipped from V and 2 bases from J, the junction kept 18 bases outside the gene matches. CDR1 and CDR2 (germline): SEHNR, FQNEAQ (reference sequence). In DNA, the CDR3 is TGTGCCAGCAGCCTACTAGCGGGCCCCGACAAGGGATTTCAAGAGACCCAGTACTTC. It translates to CASSLLAGPDKGFQETQYF.

The chain is built from TRBV7-2 and TRBJ2-7; perhaps TRBD1 as D (5 bases). Germline values: CDR1 SGHTA, CDR2 FQGNSA. The CDR3 spans 16 residues. V was shortened by 5 bases and J by 0 bases, with 17 bases between the two germline ends. The CDR3 nucleotides are TGTGCCAGCAGCCAAGGGGCGGATCCCAGCTCCTACGAGCAGTACTTC. This gives the protein CASSQGADPSSYEQYF.

Regarding this clone: In the same sample, other DNA sequences code for this CDR3. The chain employs TRBV4-1 and TRBJ2-2, with TRBD2 as a possible D gene (5 bases). The V gene's germline CDR1 is MGHRA and CDR2 YSYEKL. The CDR3 is 15 residues long. Trimming removed 0 bases from V and 1 base from J, with 6 bases in between. The CDR3 sequence is CASSQDAGNTGELFF. The CDR3 DNA reads as TGCGCCAGCAGCCAAGATGCGGGGAACACCGGGGAGCTGTTTTTT.

The gene calls are TRBV6-1 and TRBJ1-4; possible D gene TRBD1, 6 bases. The germline V gene encodes CDR1 MNHNS and CDR2 SASEGT. The V end was cut by 6 bases, the J end by 4 bases, with 15 bases between. The CDR3 contains 15 residues. The CDR3 sequence is CASRPAWTDNEKLFF. In DNA, the CDR3 is TGTGCCAGCAGGCCCGCCTGGACAGATAATGAAAAACTGTTTTTT.

V is TRBV6-6 and J is TRBJ1-2, with 7 positions matching TRBD1. J was trimmed by 6 bases and V by 3 bases; bases with no gene match: 1. This CDR3 region has 12 residues. Per germline, CDR1 MNHNY and CDR2 SVGAGI (reference sequence). The CDR3 DNA sequence: TGTGCCAGCAGTTATGGGACAGATGGCTACACCTTC. It encodes CASSYGTDGYTF.

The chain carries TRBV11-2 and TRBJ2-5, with D possibly TRBD1 on 5 matching bases. The germline V gene encodes CDR1 SGHAT and CDR2 FQNNGV. This CDR3 is 14 amino acids long. V shed 1 base and J shed 6 bases, with 12 bases lying between them. The CDR3 DNA reads as TGTGCCAGCAGCTTAGCCCCCGACAGACAGACCCAGTACTTC. This sequence encodes CASSLAPDRQTQYF.

This chain connects TRBV28 to TRBJ1-2; no clear D gene. The CDR3 spans 14 residues. Trimming stripped 6 bases from V and 4 bases from J, with 15 bases between. Germline values: CDR1 MDHEN, CDR2 SYDVKM. CDR3 nucleotide sequence: TGTGCCAGCAGGATTCAGTCAGTGTTCTATGGCTACACCTTC. Translation: CASRIQSVFYGYTF.

As for this clone: Other nucleotide sequences in the sample specify the same CDR3. The chain has TRBV4-3 and TRBJ2-5; perhaps TRBD1 as D (6 bases). CDR1 and CDR2 (germline): LGHNA, YSLEER. There are 13 residues in the CDR3. V lost 8 bases, J lost 0 bases, and 10 bases lay in between. The CDR3 reads CASSQGYQETQYF. In DNA form, the CDR3 reads TGCGCCAGCTCCCAGGGGTACCAAGAGACCCAGTACTTC.

The chain couples TRBV6-5 to TRBJ2-1; D tentatively reads TRBD1 or TRBD2 (6 bases each). Trimming removed 4 bases at V and 3 bases at J, with 13 bases between. The CDR3 sequence is 15 residues long. Germline V gene lookup returns CDR1 MNHEY and CDR2 SVGAGI. The CDR3: CASSSKGGLYNEQFF. CDR3 coding DNA: TGTGCCAGCAGTTCCAAGGGGGGACTCTACAATGAGCAGTTCTTC.

A word on this clone: Mismatch with germline at one junction end may stem from a read error. The chain links TRBV11-2 to TRBJ2-7; D remains unclear. CDR3 length equals 14 residues. Looked up from germline, CDR1 is SGHAT and CDR2 is FQNNGV. The CDR3 DNA follows: TGCGCCAGCAGCCAAGATCAATCCGGCTACGAGCAGTACTTC. Amino acids: CASSQDQSGYEQYF.

The V gene is TRBV29-1, the J gene TRBJ2-2; 10 bases line up with TRBD2. This CDR3 spans 14 amino acids. V lost 5 bases, J lost 8 bases, and 8 bases stayed unmatched. CDR1 and CDR2 from the germline V gene are SQVTM and ANQGSEA. For the CDR3, the DNA is TGCAGCGTTTTTTCTGGGACTAGCGAGGGGGAGCTGTTTTTT. Amino acids: CSVFSGTSEGELFF.

The chain joins TRBV11-2 to TRBJ2-7; weak D call: TRBD1 (6 bases). V was trimmed by 0 bases and J by 0 bases, leaving 12 bases between them. CDR3 length: 16 amino acids. CDR1 is SGHAT, CDR2 FQNNGV, per germline. This CDR3 reads CASSLDWDTDSYEQYF. The CDR3 nucleotides are TGTGCCAGCAGCTTAGATTGGGACACAGACTCCTACGAGCAGTACTTC.

The genes are TRBV7-6 and TRBJ1-1; a possible D gene is TRBD1 (6 bases). The CDR3 has 15 amino acids. Between the trimmed V and J ends, which lost 2 bases and 0 bases, there was a span of 10 bases. Germline CDR1 is SGHVS and CDR2 is FNYEAQ. This CDR3 reads CASSLRDNMNTEAFF. In nucleotides, the CDR3 is TGTGCCAGCAGCTTAAGGGACAACATGAACACTGAAGCTTTCTTT.

The chain is built from TRBV4-1 and TRBJ2-2, with D hard to call. Germline CDR1 reads MGHRA; CDR2 reads YSYEKL. The CDR3 is 17 amino acids. V lost 0 bases and J lost 0, with 11 bases in between. The CDR3 spells CASSQEGQAPNTGELFF. CDR3 DNA: TGCGCCAGCAGCCAAGAAGGGCAGGCGCCGAACACCGGGGAGCTGTTTTTT.

For the CDR3, the DNA is TGTGCCAGCAGTTATCGCCCCGGGGCCTACGAGCAGTACTTC. Protein product: CASSYRPGAYEQYF. J is TRBJ2-7 and V is TRBV27, with D perhaps matching TRBD2 (5 bases). Per germline, CDR1 MNHEY and CDR2 SMNVEV (reference sequence). Between the trimmed V and J ends, which lost 4 bases and 2 bases, there was a span of 12 bases. This CDR3 comprises 14 residues.